This T cell receptor beta chain is drawn from a study of cytomegalovirus exposure and HLA in healthy donors. Primers included in the PCR were 60 Vbeta and 13 Jbeta primers. Produced via immunoSEQ multiplex PCR; TCRdb's table is partial and in-frame only. Of under 200,000 clones detected, approximately 67% appear once; the ten largest clones hold under 3%. Details on this clone: The antigen is undetermined.

General study findings and limits: Per a prior analysis, the majority of TCR beta V segments were productive roughly 87% or roughly 30% of the time.

Germline CDR1 and CDR2: SEHNR and FQNEAQ (reference sequence). This CDR3 is built from 17 residues. Trimming took 4 bases from V and 0 from J; bases not matched to a gene: 8. The sequence was obtained from a man aged 35 to 55 in good health and CMV-seronegative. Material: PBMCs. The chain employs TRBV7-9 and TRBJ2-7; 11 bases map to TRBD1. CDR3 in DNA: TGTGCCAGCAGCTCCCGGGGGACAGGGGGTAACTCCTACGAGCAGTACTTC. Translating it yields CASSSRGTGGNSYEQYF.